The sequence of this TCR beta chain was determined in a study of cytomegalovirus exposure and HLA in healthy donors (dated by TCRdb to the late 2010s). About the full investigation: An earlier analysis of several hundred of the donors reported approximately 290 Gb of sequence data and some 100 million unique TCR beta sequences from 150 million to 200 million T cells. Donor age, sex, ethnicity and CMV serostatus were compiled alongside the repertoire data. Besides the first cohort of approximately 670 subjects, a separate validation cohort made up of 90 to 150 different subjects was used. A later analysis re-examined previously published TCR beta repertoires from over 500 donors and added high-resolution HLA genotyping to investigate patterns of TCR occurrence. Across about 370 genotyped donors of the cohort, an average of about 240,000 unique TCR beta nucleotide sequences per donor were sequenced, and approximately 17% of those sequences were non-productive. All discovery cohort repertoires had been generated using a single sequencing platform. In the later analysis, no new phenotypic data were used to find candidate immune exposures; instead, reliance was placed on TCR beta sequences and their occurrence across donors. The study profiled the T cell repertoires of more than 500 subjects by immunosequencing and related them to cytomegalovirus serostatus. The study aimed to test whether cataloging public T cell receptors could reveal signatures of past pathogen exposure. Four to six DR-DQ haplotypes were handled as single units for association and clustering, since linkage in the cohort was strong. An earlier analysis of fewer than 750 of the donors used high-throughput TCR beta sequencing to judge whether each TCR beta V gene segment behaved as functional or pseudogenic. The number of donors typed differed by locus, with about 629-640 for A, B, C, DRB1 and DQB1, roughly 520 for DQA1, 600 to 610 for DPA1, and some 450 for DPB1. Both class I and class II loci were covered by HLA typing, at four-digit resolution. The study combined high-throughput TCR immunosequencing, statistical association of individual TCRs with disease status, and machine learning to predict cytomegalovirus infection status. About 310 gigabases of sequencing data and roughly 90 million unique TCR sequences were included in an early release covering under 650 HLA-typed donors. Among the roughly 400 genotyped donors, around 81% belonged to the genetic ancestry cluster associated with self-reported Caucasian donors. In a later genetic analysis, genome-wide SNP genotypes for about three fifths of the roughly 670 donors were used, and that subset was treated as a discovery cohort.

What the authors observed across the whole study: Sequencing depth was assumed to be roughly uniform across donors in the presence/absence analyses, though that assumption may not hold. In an earlier analysis of a few hundred of the donors, most TCR beta V segments were observed in productive rearrangements about 87% or about 30% of the time, broadly matching IMGT annotations. A later analysis found that most CMV-associated TCR beta chains appeared HLA-restricted, with HLA associations seemingly driven largely by CMV exposure. A few of the identified cytomegalovirus-associated TCR beta chains were confirmed in vitro to be specific for cytomegalovirus antigens. While some public TCRs were present in many individuals, most TCR sequences turned up only very rarely across donors. In a later analysis, several top co-occurrence clusters were reported to appear linked to parvovirus B19, influenza, CMV and Epstein-Barr virus. Fewer than 20 rarely observed V segments, including chromosome 9 orphons, were excluded from the earlier analysis of a few hundred of the donors because counts were too low. For the cohort, immune exposure information was limited to CMV serostatus. In a later analysis, HLA-associated TCR beta chains were found to be more clonally expanded and to have lower generation probabilities than equally common non-associated chains. The 87-base-pair reads could not distinguish some IMGT-functional V segments, including TRBV6-2 and TRBV6-3, so those segments were excluded. A further reported finding was that TCR beta sequences accurately predicted the HLA-A and HLA-B alleles for most subjects in the first cohort. The authors suggested that the approach could potentially be generalized to other disease states and immunological phenotypes. In both the original and validation cohorts, the classifier was reported to diagnose cytomegalovirus status with high specificity and sensitivity. V-gene and J-gene trimming of TCR beta chains was associated with a missense DCLRE1C variant in a later genetic analysis, and the association was replicated in an independent cohort. In a later genetic analysis, fewer N-insertions in productive TCRs were reported among donors in an Asian-associated ancestry cluster than the roughly 640-donor mean. The study gave a list of 150 to 200 TCR beta chains associated with cytomegalovirus. Specific HLA alleles were associated with 15,000 to 20,000 TCR beta sequences at a false discovery rate of 0.05 in a later analysis. The cohort was sequenced for TCR beta chains only, and without alpha or paired-chain data the features that could be detected were limited. Correlated functional status among segregating V segments might reflect linkage disequilibrium, but an unknown experimental factor could not be ruled out. In a later analysis, the rate of TCR association differed among HLA loci, with DRB1 alleles having the most associated TCRs and HLA-C alleles having the fewest. Because HLA typing was unavailable for some donors at each locus, only the typed subset was used in association tests. A cluster of highly shared sequence variants was judged likely to be a technical artifact of the sequencing pipeline. When HLA alleles, especially DR and DQ, strongly co-occurred, attributing TCR associations to individual alleles was difficult.

Library generation was performed with the immunoSEQ multiplex PCR assay. A mixture of 60 forward primers for TCR Vbeta segments and 13 reverse primers for TCR Jbeta segments was used in the multiplex PCR. Amplification of the CDR3 region of rearranged TCR beta genes was performed with a multiplex PCR assay on genomic DNA. The amplified TCR beta libraries were sequenced on the Illumina HiSeq System as 87-base-pair reads. The paper's processing steps were these. In a later analysis, tens of millions of unique TCR beta chains were counted across the 690 or so repertoires, and approximately 11 million of these chains were shared by at least two donors. A nearest-neighbor algorithm error-corrected the raw reads and collapsed the reads into unique sequences, merging closely related sequences to remove PCR and sequencing errors. To assign V, D and J gene segments, CDR3 sequences were aligned to IMGT reference sequences. For a sequence to be retained, at least a six-nucleotide match to both a V gene segment and a J gene segment was required. A rearrangement was called productive if the CDR3 had no stop codons and remained in frame with V and J, and every other rearrangement was called non-productive. Following IMGT convention, CDR3 was defined as the stretch from the second conserved V-encoded cysteine up to the conserved J-encoded phenylalanine. The earlier analysis of approximately 590 of the donors excluded any sequence lacking an unambiguous match to a single V gene segment. An earlier analysis of 587 of the donors called V segments functional above 56.7% productive rearrangements and segregating when the between-donor standard deviation exceeded 5%. A statistical classification framework was built to diagnose cytomegalovirus status from the catalog of TCR beta chain sequences. In a later analysis, TCR nucleotide sequences were compared against IMGT/GENE-DB human TR gene sequences so that V and J genes could be assigned. A later analysis assigned CDR3 sequences and most-parsimonious VDJ recombination scenarios with the TCRdist pipeline. In a later analysis, each TCR beta chain was defined by its CDR3 amino acid sequence together with its V-gene family, and reads lacking a unique V-gene family were excluded. In a later analysis, 550 to 650 highly shared, low-generation-probability nucleotide sequences were removed to address suspected cross-contamination and a sequencing artifact. In a later analysis, a clonal expansion index was calculated for each public chain from normalized within-repertoire ranks of inferred template counts. Generation probabilities in a later analysis came from a VDJ recombination model fitted to out-of-frame rearrangements, and those results were checked against IGoR. Hypergeometric tests were used in a later analysis to score TCR-TCR, TCR-HLA and TCR-CMV co-occurrence, with a repertoire-size bias correction applied to the TCR pairs. A later analysis estimated false discovery rates by permuting HLA or CMV assignments 20 times. In a later analysis, co-occurring TCRs were grouped using DBSCAN, and TCRdist sequence similarity was added for clustering within HLA-allele-positive subsets. For co-occurrence clustering, repertoires with fewer than 30,000 or more than 120,000 public chains were excluded, along with roughly 5 repertoires with anomalous nucleotide sharing. TCRdb provides this immuneACCESS table in a form limited to in-frame rearrangements. Some clones are lacking; in checked studies, under half of them reflect an unresolved V gene, and why the rest are absent is not known. V and J calls and clone size are as listed in that table; D and trimming were resolved from the DNA. The sample yields 130,000 to 150,000 clones; roughly four fifths were counted once. The leading ten clones occupy over 2.5% of the sample.

As concerns this clone: Its specific antigen is unknown. No base-level quality is on record; no much larger clone is a single base apart.

The germline V gene specifies ENHRY as CDR1 and SYGVKD as CDR2. The trim is 6 bases for V and 2 bases for J, with a gap of 14 bases between the germline ends. Its CDR3 holds 15 amino acids, cysteine through phenylalanine. Only CDR3 DNA is held: 45 bases, read in frame from base 1. In total, approximately 610 healthy bone marrow donors made up the cohort. Cohort members were all nominally healthy when sampled, although unrecorded immune exposures were likely present. The donor tested CMV seropositive, placing the donor among the approximately 290 seropositive members of the cohort. A peripheral blood sample was provided by each donor, and peripheral blood mononuclear cells were used for TCR beta sequencing. Genomic DNA extraction from the blood cell samples was performed with the Qiagen DNeasy Blood Extraction Kit.

The chain joins TRBV10-3 to TRBJ1-5, with TRBD1 tentatively as D gene (5 bases match). The TCR was taken from a man aged 40-50 years in good health and CMV-seropositive. Sequencing input: PBMCs. CDR3 reads: CAIRDGGGGNQPQHF. The base sequence is TGTGCCATCAGGGATGGGGGGGGTGGCAATCAGCCCCAGCATTTT.